This TCR beta chain was recorded in a study of T cell repertoires in cytomegalovirus infection. Across the study: Signatures in public TCR beta sequences pointed to both CMV infection and matching HLA type.

Overall study findings and caveats: Within the response measured ex vivo, HLA-C-restricted CMV-specific TCR beta clonotypes were dominant. Carriage of CMV together with the relevant HLA was identifiable through cumulative public TCR beta family frequency.

This clonotype was detected ten times or more. What it recognizes is unknown. The CDR3 runs to 15 residues. Germline V gene lookup returns CDR1 SGHTA and CDR2 FQGNSA. Trimming removed 6 bases from V and 1 base from J, with 13 bases in between. TCRdb analysed the reads with MiXCR anew, one entry per CDR3 protein. The sample carries about 680,000 distinct CDR3 sequences, 20% to 25% recorded once. The receptor was isolated from a human donor in good health (CMV status not recorded). Some clones in this sample may be carry-over from other donors' samples. Sequences were obtained from CD8+ T cells from PBMCs. The J gene is TRBJ2-1, the V gene TRBV7-2; D may be TRBD1 (7 bases). The CDR3 sequence: CASRLRDSSYNEQFF. The CDR3 DNA follows: TGTGCCAGCAGGTTGCGGGACAGTTCCTACAATGAGCAGTTCTTC.